A selection of T cell receptor beta chains follows, all from one sample in a study of blood T cell repertoires in COVID-19. The repertoire was sequenced with immunoSEQ multiplex PCR; TCRdb's copy has only in-frame clones and lacks some. The sample carries under 300,000 clones, roughly 83% recorded once. The sample taken for sequencing was peripheral blood. The receptors here all came from a woman aged 80 or over with acute or convalescent COVID-19. Both conserved end residues are trimmed from each CDR3. D genes are given only for firm matches.

j_call: TRBJ1-5; v_call: TRBV12-3/TRBV12-4; d_call: NA; cdr3_aa: ASSFNSQPQH
j_call: TRBJ1-2; v_call: TRBV2; d_call: TRBD1; cdr3_aa: ASSGTGRDYT
j_call: TRBJ2-1; v_call: TRBV9; d_call: TRBD2; cdr3_aa: ASSVAPSGGAF
j_call: TRBJ2-2; v_call: TRBV10-3; d_call: TRBD1; cdr3_aa: AISDGSLGQGAPTNTGELF
j_call: TRBJ1-2; v_call: TRBV19; d_call: NA; cdr3_aa: ASSRGGENYGYT
j_call: TRBJ1-2; v_call: TRBV28; d_call: NA; cdr3_aa: ASSRGGGTPYGYT
j_call: TRBJ2-1; v_call: TRBV12-3/TRBV12-4; d_call: TRBD2; cdr3_aa: ASSRQRGDEQF
j_call: TRBJ1-2; v_call: TRBV4-2; d_call: NA; cdr3_aa: ASSQEVQGLDYGYT
j_call: TRBJ2-3; v_call: TRBV3-1/TRBV3-2; d_call: TRBD1; cdr3_aa: ASRSGGKSTDTQY
j_call: TRBJ2-7; v_call: TRBV28; d_call: NA; cdr3_aa: ASSLSFRGRVD
j_call: TRBJ1-2; v_call: TRBV14; d_call: TRBD1; cdr3_aa: ASSQDERQGNYGYT
j_call: TRBJ1-3; v_call: TRBV10-3; d_call: TRBD1; cdr3_aa: AHRDRDYSGNTIY